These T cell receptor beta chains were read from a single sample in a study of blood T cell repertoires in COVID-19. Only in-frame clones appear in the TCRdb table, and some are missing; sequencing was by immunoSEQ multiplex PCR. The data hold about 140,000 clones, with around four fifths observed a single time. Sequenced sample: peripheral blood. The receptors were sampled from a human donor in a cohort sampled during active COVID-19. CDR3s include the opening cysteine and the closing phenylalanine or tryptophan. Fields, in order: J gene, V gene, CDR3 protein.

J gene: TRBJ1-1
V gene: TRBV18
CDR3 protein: CASSLGTGPQLEAFF

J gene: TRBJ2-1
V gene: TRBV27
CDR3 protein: CASSLRGLAGNNEQFF

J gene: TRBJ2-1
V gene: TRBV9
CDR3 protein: CASSVVGHSSNEQFF

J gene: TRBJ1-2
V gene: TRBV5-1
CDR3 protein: CASSNRQGVNYGYTF

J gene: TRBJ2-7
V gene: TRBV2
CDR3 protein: CASSTAVNSYEQYF

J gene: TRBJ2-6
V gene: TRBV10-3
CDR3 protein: CAIMSSGANVLTF

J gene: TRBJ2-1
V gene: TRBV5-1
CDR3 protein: CASSLGGVNEQFF

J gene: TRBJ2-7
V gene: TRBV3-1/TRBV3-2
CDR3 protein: CASEVAGGPGEQYF

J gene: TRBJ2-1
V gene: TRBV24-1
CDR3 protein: CATSDLGTRSDEQFF

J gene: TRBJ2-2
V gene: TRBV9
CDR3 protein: CASSTRTSGNTGELFF

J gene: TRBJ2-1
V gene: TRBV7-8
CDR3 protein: CASSLGWGGDSYNEQFF

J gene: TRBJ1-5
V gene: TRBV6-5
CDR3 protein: CASSFGQGKGQPQHF

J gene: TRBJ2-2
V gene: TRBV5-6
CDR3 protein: CASSRPQTVYTGELFF

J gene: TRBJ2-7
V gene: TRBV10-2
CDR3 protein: CASTDRTSSYEQYF

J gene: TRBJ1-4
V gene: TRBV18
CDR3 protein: CASSPLRGFSLFF

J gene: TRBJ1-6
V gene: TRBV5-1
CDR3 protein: CASSSRDRNSPLHF

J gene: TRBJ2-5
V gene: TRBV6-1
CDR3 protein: CASSELQGKETQYF

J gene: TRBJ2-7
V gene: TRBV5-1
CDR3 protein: CASSPREGLNDEQYF

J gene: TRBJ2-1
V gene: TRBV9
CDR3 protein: CASSAGLYNEQFF

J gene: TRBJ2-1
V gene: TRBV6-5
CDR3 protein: CASSYEKINNEQFF

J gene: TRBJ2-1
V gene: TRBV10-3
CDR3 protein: CAISGGYNEQFF

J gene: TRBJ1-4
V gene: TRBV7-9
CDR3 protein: CASSLRQETNEKLFF

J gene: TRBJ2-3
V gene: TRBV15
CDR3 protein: CATSRPDRADTQYF